These T cell receptor beta chains were read from a single sample in a study of spatial heterogeneity in lung cancer. From the 5' RACE reads, TCRdb called clonotypes with MiXCR, one entry per CDR3 protein. The profile covers 20,000 to 30,000 distinct CDR3 sequences, with about 6.3% appearing a single time and roughly a fifth taken by the ten largest. The input for sequencing was PBMCs, taken at follow-up. These receptors originate from a male donor with early-stage non-small cell lung cancer. CDR3s include the opening cysteine and the closing phenylalanine or tryptophan. Each record gives: clone size, D gene, CDR3 length, V gene, J gene, CDR3 DNA, CDR3 protein. D genes are given only for firm matches. Size is stated for part of the rows, as once, few or many counts, or as a class when the clone is expanded.

size: many; D: .; length: 14; V: TRBV20-1; J: TRBJ1-1; DNA: TGCAGTGTCGGGGCAGGGACGTTCGACACTGAAGCTTTCTTT; CDR3: CSVGAGTFDTEAFF
size: many; D: .; length: 14; V: TRBV6-6; J: TRBJ1-5; DNA: TGTGCCAGCAGTCAAAGGGGAGGCAATCAGCCCCAGCATTTT; CDR3: CASSQRGGNQPQHF
size: many; D: TRBD1; length: 13; V: TRBV25-1; J: TRBJ2-1; DNA: TGTGCCAGCAGTGAATCCGGGGACAGGGAGCGGTTCTTC; CDR3: CASSESGDRERFF
size: .; D: .; length: 14; V: TRBV27; J: TRBJ1-1; DNA: TGTGCCAGCAGTTTATACGGGGCGCTCACTGAAGCTTTCTTT; CDR3: CASSLYGALTEAFF
size: many; D: .; length: 17; V: TRBV5-5; J: TRBJ1-3; DNA: TGTGCCAGCAGCTCGTCGTTCAAGACAGGCTCTGGAAACACCATATATTTT; CDR3: CASSSSFKTGSGNTIYF
size: few; D: .; length: 15; V: TRBV10-3; J: TRBJ2-2; DNA: TGTGCCATCAGGGGGGAAGGGAGGCGCACCGGGGAGCTGTTTTTT; CDR3: CAIRGEGRRTGELFF
size: many; D: TRBD2; length: 13; V: TRBV7-6; J: TRBJ2-1; DNA: TGTGCCAGCACCGCTAGCGGGAGAACGGAACAGTTCTTC; CDR3: CASTASGRTEQFF
size: many; D: .; length: 13; V: TRBV20-1; J: TRBJ1-2; DNA: TGCAGTGCTACGGGACTTAGGAGCTATGGCTACACCTTC; CDR3: CSATGLRSYGYTF
size: many; D: .; length: 12; V: TRBV28; J: TRBJ1-1; DNA: TGTGCCAGCAGTTTTGCGGGTTCTGAAGCTTTCTTT; CDR3: CASSFAGSEAFF
size: many; D: .; length: 16; V: TRBV21-1; J: TRBJ2-3; DNA: TGTGCCAGCAGCAAAGCTTGTTGGACAGGGGGAGATACGCAGTATTTT; CDR3: CASSKACWTGGDTQYF
size: many; D: .; length: 12; V: TRBV6-2/TRBV6-3; J: TRBJ1-5; DNA: TGTGCCAGCAGTTACGCGGGGCAGCCCCAGCATTTT; CDR3: CASSYAGQPQHF
size: once; D: .; length: 15; V: TRBV19; J: TRBJ2-7; DNA: TGTGCCAGTAGTTATTCCGGGACTTCCTCCTACGAGCAGTACTTC; CDR3: CASSYSGTSSYEQYF
size: .; D: .; length: 15; V: TRBV30; J: TRBJ1-6; DNA: TGTGCCTGGGGATCCGGGACGCCGTATAATTCACCCCTCCACTTT; CDR3: CAWGSGTPYNSPLHF
size: many; D: .; length: 13; V: TRBV7-2; J: TRBJ2-1; DNA: TGTGCCAGCAGCTCTAACACCGGGACGGAGCAGTTCTTC; CDR3: CASSSNTGTEQFF
size: .; D: .; length: 13; V: TRBV7-2; J: TRBJ1-2; DNA: TGTGCCAGCACATCAGCCCCCCAGCGTGGCTACACCTTC; CDR3: CASTSAPQRGYTF
size: many; D: .; length: 15; V: TRBV19; J: TRBJ2-7; DNA: TGTGCCAGTAGCCTCCAGGGTTCTGGAACCTACGAGCAGTACTTC; CDR3: CASSLQGSGTYEQYF
size: few; D: TRBD1; length: 13; V: TRBV11-2; J: TRBJ1-1; DNA: TGTGCCACACAGGGGGCGAGCATGGCTGAAGCTTTCTTT; CDR3: CATQGASMAEAFF
size: many; D: .; length: 12; V: TRBV6-2/TRBV6-3; J: TRBJ2-4; DNA: TGTGCCAGCAGTTATACGAGAAACATTCAGTACTTC; CDR3: CASSYTRNIQYF
size: many; D: TRBD2; length: 15; V: TRBV27; J: TRBJ2-7; DNA: TGTGCCAGCAGTCGCCAACTAGCGGGTCCCTACGAGCAGTACTTC; CDR3: CASSRQLAGPYEQYF
size: .; D: TRBD2; length: 14; V: TRBV19; J: TRBJ2-3; DNA: TGTGCCAGTAGTCCAGGGACTAGCGCGAATACGCAGTATTTT; CDR3: CASSPGTSANTQYF
size: .; D: .; length: 16; V: TRBV5-1; J: TRBJ1-3; DNA: TGCGCCAGCAGCTTGGAGCCTCAGGTTTCTGGAAACACCATATATTTT; CDR3: CASSLEPQVSGNTIYF
size: .; D: TRBD1; length: 15; V: TRBV12-3/TRBV12-4; J: TRBJ2-5; DNA: TGTGCCAGCAGACCATCGACAGGGGGGGTAGAGACCCAGTACTTC; CDR3: CASRPSTGGVETQYF
size: many; D: .; length: 13; V: TRBV4-3; J: TRBJ2-1; DNA: TGCGCCAGCAGCCAAGAGACCGACAATGAGCAGTTCTTC; CDR3: CASSQETDNEQFF
size: many; D: .; length: 13; V: TRBV7-3; J: TRBJ2-1; DNA: TGTGCCAGCAGCTCCGGGGCGGTCCGTGAGCAGTTCTTC; CDR3: CASSSGAVREQFF
size: many; D: .; length: 13; V: TRBV10-3; J: TRBJ1-6; DNA: TGTGCCATCAATCCAGAGGAGAATTCACCCCTCCACTTT; CDR3: CAINPEENSPLHF
size: many; D: .; length: 18; V: TRBV7-8; J: TRBJ1-4; DNA: TGTGCCAGCAGCGCGCGCCCTGGTCGGAAGTGGGCTAATGAAAAACTGTTTTTT; CDR3: CASSARPGRKWANEKLFF
size: many; D: TRBD1; length: 15; V: TRBV29-1; J: TRBJ1-1; DNA: TGCAGCGTGGACAAGGACAGGGTTCGGGGAGCTGAAGCTTTCTTT; CDR3: CSVDKDRVRGAEAFF
size: few; D: .; length: 13; V: TRBV19; J: TRBJ1-4; DNA: TGTGCCAGTAGTATAAGCAGGGATAATGATCCGTTTTTT; CDR3: CASSISRDNDPFF
size: many; D: .; length: 14; V: TRBV27; J: TRBJ1-3; DNA: TGTGCCAGCAGTCTGACAGGCTACGGAAACACCATATATTTT; CDR3: CASSLTGYGNTIYF